The source of this T cell receptor (beta chain) is a study of T cell changes during pregnancy in multiple sclerosis. Assay: immunoSEQ multiplex PCR; the TCRdb copy retains only in-frame clones and omits some. This table holds tens of thousands of clones, around 92% found once. This CDR3 has 13 amino acids. The V and J ends lost 2 bases and 5 bases, in that order; junction bases with no gene match: 2. Germline loops: CDR1 KGHSH, CDR2 LQKENI. Sequenced here: peripheral blood, sampled before pregnancy. The TCR originated in a female donor with multiple sclerosis, enrolled in a pregnancy study. The chain employs TRBV18 and TRBJ2-7, with TRBD2 matching 8 bases. The CDR3 sequence: CASSPGTRDEQYF. As DNA, the CDR3 is TGTGCCAGCTCACCAGGGACTAGGGACGAGCAGTACTTC.